This T cell receptor beta chain was recorded in a study of blood T cell repertoires in COVID-19. This CDR3 spans 15 amino acids. Per germline, CDR1 LGHDT and CDR2 YNNKEL (reference sequence). The V end was cut by 1 base, the J end by 0 bases, with 9 bases between. Clones were sequenced by immunoSEQ multiplex PCR, and TCRdb holds only the in-frame ones, with some missing. Of some 250,000 clones in the sample, 81% were seen once. The chain joins TRBV3-1 (or the pseudogene TRBV3-2) to TRBJ1-1; D uncertain. The sequenced material came from peripheral blood. The origin of this receptor is a woman aged 80 or older with acute or convalescent COVID-19. The CDR3 nucleotides are TGTGCCAGCAGCCAAGGTGGGAGCCTGAACACTGAAGCTTTCTTT. Translated: CASSQGGSLNTEAFF.